The rows below give T cell receptor beta chains drawn from one sample of a study of blood T cell repertoires in COVID-19. Method: immunoSEQ multiplex PCR; TCRdb's copy keeps in-frame clones and lacks some. In the table there are 200,000 or so clones, approximately 80% of which are singletons. Material: PBMCs or T cells enriched from blood (not recorded which). These receptors all stem from a woman aged 40 to 50 with acute COVID-19. CDR3s include the opening cysteine and the closing phenylalanine or tryptophan. Each record gives: clone size, V gene, D gene, J gene, CDR3 protein, CDR3 DNA. A D gene is named only where the DNA matches it firmly. The size field is filled for only some rows; it gives once, few, many or a size class.

>.|TRBV11-2|.|TRBJ1-3
CASSRRTVGSGNTIYF
TGTGCCAGCAGCCGGCGGACAGTTGGCTCTGGAAACACCATATATTTT
>.|TRBV19|.|TRBJ1-1
CASSSYSGTEAFF
TGTGCCAGTAGTTCCTACTCCGGGACTGAAGCTTTCTTT
>.|TRBV5-4|TRBD1|TRBJ2-7
CASSFAPGGTYEQYF
TGTGCCAGCAGCTTTGCCCCAGGGGGTACCTACGAGCAGTACTTC
>.|TRBV28|.|TRBJ2-7
CASSSLYEQYF
TGTGCCAGCAGTTCACTCTACGAGCAGTACTTC
>.|TRBV2|.|TRBJ2-3
CASRPLRISTDTQYF
TGTGCCAGCAGACCCCTGAGGATTAGCACAGATACGCAGTATTTT
>.|TRBV7-3|.|TRBJ2-3
CASSLTGSVTDTQYF
TGTGCCAGCAGCTTAACGGGTAGCGTTACAGATACGCAGTATTTT
>.|TRBV7-2|TRBD2|TRBJ2-3
CASSPASGGLTDTQYF
TGTGCCAGCAGCCCTGCTAGCGGGGGACTCACAGATACGCAGTATTTT
>.|TRBV2|.|TRBJ2-1
CATSKTGGGPNEQFF
TGTGCCACTTCGAAGACGGGGGGCGGTCCCAATGAGCAGTTCTTC
>.|TRBV30|TRBD2|TRBJ2-2
CAWRGLADTGELFF
TGTGCCTGGAGGGGACTAGCGGACACCGGGGAGCTGTTTTTT
>.|TRBV4-3|TRBD1|TRBJ1-1
CASSQDIQGGPEAFF
TGCGCCAGCAGCCAAGATATTCAGGGGGGCCCTGAAGCTTTCTTT
>.|TRBV5-8|TRBD2|TRBJ2-1
CASSLAPFAGAGNEQFF
TGTGCCAGCAGCTTGGCCCCTTTTGCGGGAGCGGGAAATGAGCAGTTCTTC
>.|TRBV6-1|TRBD1|TRBJ2-1
CASSAGWDRGSSSYNEQFF
TGTGCCAGCAGTGCGGGGTGGGACAGGGGGTCTAGCTCCTACAATGAGCAGTTCTTC
>.|TRBV20-1|.|TRBJ1-5
CSASLGGGQPQHF
TGCAGTGCTAGTCTGGGGGGAGGTCAGCCCCAGCATTTT
>.|TRBV10-2|TRBD2|TRBJ2-1
CASSEWRGGELPEQFF
TGCGCCAGCAGTGAGTGGCGGGGGGGCGAGCTACCTGAGCAGTTCTTC
>.|TRBV20-1|.|TRBJ2-1
CSAHPRIEQFF
TGCAGTGCCCACCCTAGGATTGAGCAGTTCTTC
>few|TRBV28|TRBD1|TRBJ1-1
CASRTQGETYTEAFF
TGTGCCAGCAGGACACAGGGGGAAACCTACACTGAAGCTTTCTTT
>once|TRBV5-6|TRBD1|TRBJ1-6
CASSLTQGGISYNSPLHF
TGTGCCAGCAGCTTGACACAGGGGGGAATCTCCTATAATTCACCCCTCCACTTT
>.|TRBV3-1/TRBV3-2|TRBD1|TRBJ2-5
CASGQRGHEETQYF
TGTGCCAGCGGTCAGAGGGGGCATGAAGAGACCCAGTACTTC
>once|TRBV3-1/TRBV3-2|.|TRBJ1-1
CASSPHSNTEAFF
TGTGCCAGCAGCCCCCACTCCAACACTGAAGCTTTCTTT
>few|TRBV30|TRBD1|TRBJ2-5
CAWSAGTGVTQYF
TGTGCCTGGAGTGCCGGGACAGGGGTGACCCAGTACTTC